Below are 8 T cell receptor beta chains sequenced from a single sample in a study of identical twins. TCRdb re-derived calls from the 5' RACE reads in MiXCR, one entry per CDR3 protein. This table holds about 810,000 distinct CDR3 sequences, 9% to 15% found once. The data were also submitted as part of a second study, on yellow fever vaccine responses in identical twins.

Sample: PBMCs. These receptors came from a woman younger than 30 in good health.

The chain carries TRBV7-6 and TRBJ2-5, with D perhaps assigned TRBD1 or TRBD2 (5 bases each). This CDR3 has 16 residues. Germline lookup yields CDR1 SGHVS and CDR2 FNYEAQ. The V gene lost 1 base and the J gene lost 4 bases, with 16 bases spanning the gap. The CDR3 loop is CASSLGGVRGVETQYF. As DNA, the CDR3 is TGTGCCAGCAGCTTAGGAGGGGTGCGCGGAGTAGAGACCCAGTACTTC.

A few counts support this clonotype. The chain is built from TRBV12-3 or TRBV12-4 and TRBJ2-1; 7 bases agree with TRBD2. CDR3 length: 15 residues. V shed 3 bases and J 6 bases; nucleotides not matched to a gene: 8. This chain's CDR3 is CASSLVREFFNEQFF. The CDR3 coding sequence is TGTGCCAGCAGTTTGGTGCGGGAGTTCTTCAATGAGCAGTTCTTC.

The genes are TRBV5-1 and TRBJ2-7, with 8 nucleotides matching TRBD1. The germline V gene encodes CDR1 SGHRS and CDR2 YFSETQ. The V and J ends lost 4 bases and 5 bases, in that order; junction bases with no gene match: 14. CDR3 length: 16 amino acids. The CDR3 sequence: CASSLAAQGAPNEQYF. The CDR3 bases are TGCGCCAGCAGCCTTGCGGCCCAGGGGGCGCCGAACGAGCAGTACTTC.

This clonotype appeared many times. The chain joins TRBV28 to TRBJ1-5, with D unclear. The germline gives CDR1 MDHEN, CDR2 SYDVKM. CDR3 length equals 18 residues. Trimming stripped 3 bases from V and 0 bases from J, with 18 bases between. The CDR3 spells CASSLSSPTRVSNQPQHF. The CDR3 nucleotides are TGTGCCAGCAGTTTGTCCTCGCCTACTAGAGTTAGCAATCAGCCCCAGCATTTT.

This CDR3 is CASSQAIVQRGDTQYF. Here the CDR3 DNA reads TGCGCCAGCAGCCAAGCTATCGTACAGAGAGGAGATACGCAGTATTTT. J is TRBJ2-3 and V is TRBV4-1; D is uncertain. The CDR3 sequence is 16 residues long. The germline V and J ends were trimmed by 1 base and 5 bases, with 16 bases remaining between them. CDR1 and CDR2 from the germline V gene are MGHRA and YSYEKL.

This clonotype has at least ten counts. This rearrangement joins TRBV28 to TRBJ2-7; TRBD2 aligns across 13 bases. The CDR3 runs 18 residues. J lost 4 bases, V lost 3 bases, and 12 bases had no gene match. Germline CDR1 reads MDHEN; CDR2 reads SYDVKM. The CDR3 nucleotides are TGTGCCAGCAGTTTTGTGTCCGGGACTAGCGGGACAAAATACGAGCAGTACTTC. It encodes CASSFVSGTSGTKYEQYF.

The chain uses TRBV7-2 and TRBJ1-5; no firm D call. The CDR3 contains 15 residues. Trimming took 1 base from V and 3 from J, leaving 10 bases between them. The V gene's germline CDR1 is SGHTA and CDR2 FQGNSA. CDR3 in amino acids: CASSLGGSFNQPQHF. The CDR3 DNA reads TGTGCCAGCAGCTTAGGGGGAAGCTTCAATCAGCCCCAGCATTTT.

V usage is TRBV7-6 and J usage is TRBJ2-3, with 12 bases identical to TRBD2. This CDR3 comprises 16 residues. Germline values: CDR1 SGHVS, CDR2 FNYEAQ. The junction had 3 bases not matched to a gene; V was cut back by 0 bases and J by 5 bases. Written as DNA, the CDR3 is TGTGCCAGCAGCTTAGCGCTAGCGGGGGGGCAAGATACGCAGTATTTT. This sequence encodes CASSLALAGGQDTQYF.